This is a list of T cell receptor beta chains from one sample in a study of beta chain features in type 1 diabetes. Clones were sequenced by immunoSEQ multiplex PCR, and TCRdb holds only the in-frame ones, with some missing. This table has tens of thousands of clones, about three fifths appearing once. Sequencing input: Tregs from blood. Source of these receptors: a woman between 18 and 29 years old in good health. Both conserved end residues are part of each CDR3. D genes are given only for firm matches. Expanded clones get a size class; other rows say once, few or many, or leave the size out.

j_call clone_size v_call d_call cdr3_aa cdr3_nt
TRBJ2-5 . TRBV7-2 . CASSLLRSGSQYF TGTGCCAGCAGCTTATTACGTTCGGGGTCCCAGTACTTC
TRBJ2-2 . TRBV2 . CASSVGGSNTGELFF TGTGCCAGCAGTGTCGGTGGGAGCAACACCGGGGAGCTGTTTTTT
TRBJ1-1 . TRBV5-1 TRBD1 CASSGTGGFGEAFF TGCGCCAGCAGCGGGACAGGGGGTTTTGGTGAAGCTTTCTTT
TRBJ2-3 few TRBV6-4 . CASSEGDSPTDTQYF TGTGCCAGCAGTGAAGGGGACTCCCCCACAGATACGCAGTATTTT
TRBJ2-5 . TRBV7-2 . CASSLYELQETQYF TGTGCCAGCAGCTTATATGAGCTCCAAGAGACCCAGTACTTC
TRBJ2-3 . TRBV5-1 . CASSLDSFTDTQYF TGCGCCAGCAGCTTAGACAGCTTTACAGATACGCAGTATTTT
TRBJ2-1 . TRBV7-9 . CASSHPVRRGAPYNEQFF TGTGCCAGCAGCCACCCGGTGAGACGGGGGGCCCCCTACAATGAGCAGTTCTTC
TRBJ1-2 few TRBV25-1 TRBD1 CASSGDRAGYTF TGTGCCAGCAGTGGTGACAGGGCTGGCTACACCTTC
TRBJ1-4 . TRBV6-6 . CASKRANEKLFF TGTGCCAGCAAGAGGGCTAATGAAAAACTGTTTTTT
TRBJ1-2 few TRBV7-9 TRBD1 CASSSDRGLINYGYTF TGTGCCAGCAGCTCCGACAGGGGCCTCATTAACTATGGCTACACCTTC
TRBJ2-7 . TRBV5-1 . CASSLNFSPSYEQYF TGCGCCAGCAGCCTTAATTTCTCCCCCTCCTACGAGCAGTACTTC
TRBJ2-7 . TRBV4-2 TRBD2 CASSRGPGLAGGIASYEQYF TGTGCCAGCAGCCGGGGACCGGGACTAGCGGGAGGTATTGCCTCCTACGAGCAGTACTTC
TRBJ1-4 . TRBV6-6 . CASTLSGSEKLFF TGTGCCAGCACCCTGAGTGGTAGCGAGAAACTGTTTTTT
TRBJ1-1 . TRBV5-1 . CASSPGGGEAFF TGCGCCAGCAGCCCCGGGGGGGGTGAAGCTTTCTTT
TRBJ2-7 . TRBV19 . CASSHGQGPFYEQYF TGTGCCAGTTCTCACGGCCAGGGGCCCTTCTACGAGCAGTACTTC
TRBJ2-7 . TRBV7-2 TRBD1 CASSLTGGTSYEQYF TGTGCCAGCAGCTTAACAGGGGGGACCTCCTACGAGCAGTACTTC
TRBJ2-7 few TRBV6-5 TRBD1 CASNPIRDRVHEQYF TGTGCCAGCAATCCTATCCGGGACAGGGTCCACGAGCAGTACTTC
TRBJ2-7 . TRBV7-9 TRBD1 CASRSTGTGLYEQYF TGTGCCAGCAGAAGTACAGGGACAGGGTTATACGAGCAGTACTTC
TRBJ1-5 few TRBV19 TRBD1 CASSELQGALGDQPQHF TGTGCCAGTAGTGAATTACAGGGGGCCCTTGGGGATCAGCCCCAGCATTTT
TRBJ2-5 . TRBV10-1 TRBD1 CASSPRDSNQETQYF TGCGCCAGCAGCCCTCGGGACAGCAACCAAGAGACCCAGTACTTC
TRBJ2-1 . TRBV9 TRBD2 CASSSTSGAHNEQFF TGTGCCAGCAGCTCCACTAGCGGGGCGCACAATGAGCAGTTCTTC
TRBJ2-5 . TRBV5-1 TRBD1 CASSWPDRGETQYF TGCGCCAGCAGCTGGCCGGACAGGGGGGAGACCCAGTACTTC
TRBJ2-7 few TRBV7-2 . CASSLASGSYEQYF TGTGCCAGCAGCTTGGCCTCAGGGTCCTACGAGCAGTACTTC
TRBJ1-5 few TRBV19 TRBD1 CASTGTANQPQHF TGTGCCAGTACCGGGACAGCAAATCAGCCCCAGCATTTT